The 9 T cell receptor beta chains presented below share a single source sample, sequenced in a study of CD8+ T cells in alopecia areata. Sequencing templates came from extracted RNA that was reverse transcribed into cDNA. Measured with immunoSEQ multiplex PCR; TCRdb has only the in-frame clones, and not every one. The sample carries about 99,000 clones, 86% recorded once. This sample's treatment: oral pan-JAK inhibitor, 5-10 mg twice daily. Here the sequenced sample was CD8+ T cells sorted from blood, taken between weeks 30 and 35, from a patient treated with tofacitinib. The receptors derive from a human donor with alopecia areata.

The chain carries TRBV5-1 and TRBJ2-1; no clear D gene. The V and J ends lost 3 bases and 3 bases respectively, with 7 bases between them. The CDR3 spans 13 residues. The germline V gene encodes CDR1 SGHRS and CDR2 YFSETQ. CDR3 residues: CASSSPNYNEQFF. DNA of the CDR3: TGCGCCAGCAGCTCCCCGAACTACAATGAGCAGTTCTTC. Full variable domain (missing parts from reference TRBV5-1 and TRBJ2-1): KAGVTQTPRYLIKTRGQQVTLSCSPISGHRSVSWYQQTPGQGLQFLFEYFSETQRNKGNFPGRFSGRQFSNSRSEMNVSTLELGDSALYLCASSSPNYNEQFFGPGTRLTVL.

The chain uses TRBV2 and TRBJ1-4, with no clear D. Germline CDR1 and CDR2: SNHLY and FYNNEI. The CDR3 runs 14 residues. Trimming cost V 10 bases and J 4 bases, with 16 bases left between them. CDR3 in DNA: TGTGCCACAAGAAGCAGAGGGAGTAATGAAAAACTGTTTTTT. It specifies CATRSRGSNEKLFF.

The chain combines TRBV19 with TRBJ2-6, with 7 bases matching TRBD1. CDR3 length equals 16 residues. Germline CDR1 LNHDA, CDR2 SQIVND (reference sequence). The CDR3 DNA reads as TGTGCTAGTGCAGACAGGGACCTCTCTGGGGCCAACGTCCTGACTTTC. Translating it yields CASADRDLSGANVLTF.

The chain combines TRBV6-1 with TRBJ2-1; TRBD2 matches 14 bases. With V trimmed by 3 bases and J by 8 bases, 9 bases remained unmatched. The CDR3 has 17 residues. Looked up from germline, CDR1 is MNHNS and CDR2 is SASEGT. CDR3 residues: CASSDSPGLAGGDEQFF. CDR3 in DNA: TGTGCCAGCAGTGATAGCCCTGGACTAGCGGGGGGTGATGAGCAGTTCTTC.

The chain carries TRBV9 and TRBJ1-4, with D tentatively TRBD1 (5 bases). This CDR3 spans 18 amino acids. CDR1 SGDLS and CDR2 YYNGEE come from the germline V gene. V was shortened by 4 bases and J by 0 bases, with 19 bases between the two germline ends. The CDR3 protein is CASSPEWDQEPTNEKLFF. The CDR3 coding sequence is TGTGCCAGCAGCCCCGAGTGGGACCAGGAACCAACTAATGAAAAACTGTTTTTT.

The gene calls are TRBV2 and TRBJ1-2; D gene ambiguous. Germline values: CDR1 SNHLY, CDR2 FYNNEI. Trimming removed 8 bases at V and 3 bases at J, with 4 bases between. This CDR3 has 10 residues. The CDR3 protein is CASFDYGYTF. CDR3 sequence (DNA): TGTGCCAGCTTCGACTATGGCTACACCTTC.

The chain carries TRBV29-1 and TRBJ2-1; the D call may be TRBD1 or TRBD2 (6 bases each). Germline lookup yields CDR1 SQVTM and CDR2 ANQGSEA. This CDR3 comprises 14 residues. Between the trimmed V and J ends, which lost 3 bases and 0 bases, there was a span of 9 bases. The CDR3 nucleotides read TGCAGCGTTGAGGGGGGCGGCTCCTACAATGAGCAGTTCTTC. Translation gives CSVEGGGSYNEQFF.

The table lists this clone with a few counts. This chain uses TRBV29-1 with TRBJ2-7; 10 positions agree with TRBD1. This CDR3 is built from 12 residues. Per germline, CDR1 SQVTM and CDR2 ANQGSEA. After removal of 7 bases from V and 2 bases from J, the junction contained 2 bases not matched to a gene. CDR3 region: CSAGQGTYEQYF. The CDR3 DNA reads TGCAGCGCGGGACAGGGGACCTACGAGCAGTACTTC.

The chain employs TRBV6-5 and TRBJ1-1; unclear D gene. Germline V gene sequence: CDR1 MNHEY, CDR2 SVGAGI. This CDR3 region has 13 residues. Trimming stripped 2 bases from V and 0 bases from J, with 4 bases between. The CDR3 reads CASSYTLNTEAFF. The CDR3 DNA reads TGTGCCAGCAGTTACACTTTGAACACTGAAGCTTTCTTT.